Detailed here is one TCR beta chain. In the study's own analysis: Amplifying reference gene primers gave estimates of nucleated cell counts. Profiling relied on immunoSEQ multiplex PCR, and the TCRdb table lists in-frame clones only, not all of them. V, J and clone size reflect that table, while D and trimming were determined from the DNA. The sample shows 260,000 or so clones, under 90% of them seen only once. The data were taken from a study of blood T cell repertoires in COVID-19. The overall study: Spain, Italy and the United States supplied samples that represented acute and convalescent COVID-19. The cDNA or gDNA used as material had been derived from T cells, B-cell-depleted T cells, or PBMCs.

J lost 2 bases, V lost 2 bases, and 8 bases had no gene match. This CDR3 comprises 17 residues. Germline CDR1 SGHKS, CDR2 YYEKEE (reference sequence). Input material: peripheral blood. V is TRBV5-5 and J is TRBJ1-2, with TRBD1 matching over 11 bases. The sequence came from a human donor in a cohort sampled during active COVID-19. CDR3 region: CASSFGTGGLQNYGYTF. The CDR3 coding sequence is TGTGCCAGCAGCTTTGGGACAGGGGGTCTGCAGAACTATGGCTACACCTTC.